The present TCR beta chain was sequenced within a study of T cell responses to AZD1222 COVID-19 vaccine (dated by TCRdb to the early 2020s). Regarding the research as a whole: Because spike-specific TCR depth and breadth did not differ between the two schedules, AZD1222 recipients who got a second dose at roughly 4 weeks were pooled with those who got a second dose at roughly 12 weeks. Trial participants were enrolled into age subgroups of 18-55, 56-69 and 70-plus years, which contained about 150, 28 and 57 TCR-sequenced participants, respectively. A total of about 230 trial participants underwent TCR sequencing, of whom some 210 received two doses of AZD1222 and approximately 25 received two doses of the MenACWY control vaccine.

Paper-wide results and their limitations: After two AZD1222 doses, both the breadth and the depth of spike-specific TCRs were significantly higher than at day 0 and than in MenACWY recipients. Because no day 14 peak-response samples were available, the repertoires could be characterized only after the peak T cell response. Reportedly, close to half of the unique spike-specific TCRs recognized epitopes lying outside the regions that are mutated in the B.1.351 and B.1.1.7 variants. Participants were mostly white British and included more females than males, and it was suggested by the authors that clonal diversity may have been underestimated. In the small 56-69-year group, the increase in depth fell short of significance, most likely because of low power. The vaccine-associated CD4 TCRs covered the entire spike protein, and the dominant responses fell in regions 160-218 and 743-854. Conclusions about previously exposed vaccinees are limited, since just six or seven AZD1222 recipients were seropositive for SARS-CoV-2 at baseline.

The CDR3 regions of human TCRbeta chains were subjected to immunosequencing. As for how the authors treated the data: Repertoire TCRs were checked for matches against a reference library of SARS-CoV-2-specific TCRs that had been generated using the MIRA antigen-specificity platform. Breadth was defined as the fraction of unique TCRs that were SARS-CoV-2-associated. Depth was defined as the fraction of total T cells that were SARS-CoV-2-associated. Using the MIRA data, each spike-specific TCR was assigned both to the spike region to which the TCR was reactive and to a CD4 or CD8 class. Log10-transformed breadth and depth values were compared by one-way ANOVA with Sidak's multiple comparisons tests. TCRdb's version of the immuneACCESS table is confined to in-frame rearrangements and falls short of the full clone set. An unresolved V gene accounts for under half of the shortfall where checked; the remainder is of unknown origin. The V and J calls and clone size are taken from that table; D and trimming were inferred from the DNA. In this sample the table shows about 110,000 clones, around 94% of which occur a single time. The top ten clonotypes cover 2% to 2.5% of the sample.

As to this clone: This receptor's antigen is unknown. Qualities for individual bases were not recorded, and no much larger clone is one base off.

The CDR3 starts with the cysteine, ends with the phenylalanine, and has 12 residues. The CDR3 DNA has 36 bases and is translated from base 1. V sheds 5 bases and J sheds 1 base, leaving 5 bases between their ends. Per the publication, the time point label means: baseline before first vaccination. Vaccinee samples were obtained from the UK trials COV001 and COV002, which included a single-blind randomized controlled phase 2/3 trial of AZD1222 (ChAdOx1 nCoV-19) in healthy adults. For TCRbeta chain sequencing, PBMC samples were collected from trial participants at day 0 and at day 28 after the second dose.

The starting material was peripheral blood, obtained on day 0 of AZD1222 vaccination. This receptor was obtained from an adult in good health. The chain uses TRBV12-3 or TRBV12-4 and TRBJ1-1; the D gene is possibly TRBD1, with 5 bases matching. The nucleotide sequence reads TGTGCCAGCAGTGGACAGAACACTGAAGCTTTCTTT. This translates into CASSGQNTEAFF.